Listed here are 20 T cell receptor beta chains from one sample, sequenced in a study of identical twins. Each CDR3 protein gets one entry after TCRdb re-called the 5' RACE reads with MiXCR. The repertoire includes 300,000 to 400,000 distinct CDR3 sequences, about 12% of them detected once, and approximately 7.5% sits in the top ten. In addition, the sample was reused for a study of yellow fever vaccine responses in identical twins.

The sequenced material came from CD8+ T cells sorted from blood. The receptors were sampled from a woman younger than 30 in good health.

This chain joins TRBV11-2 and TRBJ1-1, with D unclear. Trimming left V 2 bases short and J 5 bases short, with 15 bases between. Per germline, CDR1 SGHAT and CDR2 FQNNGV. The CDR3 contains 15 residues. CDR3 in DNA: TGTGCCAGCAGCTTACGGACCCGGAAAAGGACTGAAGCTTTCTTT. It codes for CASSLRTRKRTEAFF. Full variable domain (missing parts from reference TRBV11-2 and TRBJ1-1): EAGVAQSPRYKIIEKRQSVAFWCNPISGHATLYWYQQILGQGPKLLIQFQNNGVVDDSQLPKDRFSAERLKGVDSTLKIQPAKLEDSAVYLCASSLRTRKRTEAFFGQGTRLTVV.

This clonotype was detected only a few times. V gene TRBV11-1 combines with J gene TRBJ2-5; D may be TRBD1 (6 bases). The CDR3 runs 18 residues. The V end lost 5 bases, the J end lost 4 bases, and 26 bases lay between the germline ends. The germline V gene encodes CDR1 SGHAT and CDR2 FQDESV (reference sequence). The CDR3 DNA is TGTGCCAGCAGCGCCCTGGGGGCTAGATCCGCCCTACCAGAGACCCAGTACTTC. Translated, it gives CASSALGARSALPETQYF.

In its sample, this clonotype was seen a few times. The chain carries TRBV24-1 and TRBJ2-5, with TRBD1 matching over 10 bases. The germline gives CDR1 KGHDR, CDR2 SFDVKD. The CDR3 extends over 16 amino acids. V lost 1 base to trimming and J lost 5 bases; unmatched junction nucleotides: 6. Here the CDR3 reads CATSDLTGQGLETQYF. The CDR3 bases are TGTGCCACCAGTGATTTAACGGGACAGGGGCTGGAGACCCAGTACTTC.

Ten or more counts support this clonotype. The chain uses TRBV20-1 and TRBJ2-3; 11 bases fit TRBD1. This CDR3 has 14 residues. Germline loops: CDR1 DFQATT, CDR2 SNEGSKA (reference sequence). Trimming took 6 bases from V and 3 from J; bases not matched to a gene: 5. The CDR3 region has the DNA TGCAGTGCAGGGACAGGGGGTCTTACAGATACGCAGTATTTT. Its translation is CSAGTGGLTDTQYF.

This clonotype was observed a handful of times. The gene calls are TRBV7-9 and TRBJ1-2; no firm D call. Trimming took 6 bases from V and 1 from J, leaving 6 bases between them. The CDR3 runs to 12 residues. The germline gives CDR1 SEHNR, CDR2 FQNEAQ (reference sequence). CDR3 coding DNA: TGTGCCAGCAGTACCTATAACTATGGCTACACCTTC. Amino acids: CASSTYNYGYTF.

The table lists this clonotype with a few counts. This rearrangement joins TRBV14 to TRBJ2-7, with a tentative D call TRBD1 (5 bases). V was pared by 4 bases and J by 2 bases, with 12 bases between. This CDR3 comprises 14 residues. Germline CDR1 reads SGHDN; CDR2 reads FVKESK. The CDR3 bases are TGTGCCAGCAGCCGTCGGCAGGGAACCTACGAGCAGTACTTC. Its translation: CASSRRQGTYEQYF. Using reference TRBV14 and TRBJ2-7 for the parts outside the CDR3, the full variable domain is EAGVTQFPSHSVIEKGQTVTLRCDPISGHDNLYWYRRVMGKEIKFLLHFVKESKQDESGMPNNRFLAERTGGTYSTLKVQPAELEDSGVYFCASSRRQGTYEQYFGPGTRLTVT.

The chain combines TRBV15 with TRBJ2-7, with D hard to call. V was trimmed by 0 bases and J by 3 bases, leaving 6 bases between them. The germline V gene has CDR1 LNHNV and CDR2 YYDKDF (reference sequence). The CDR3 covers 13 residues. CDR3 sequence: CATSRDPGYEQYF. The CDR3 DNA reads TGTGCCACCAGCAGAGATCCCGGCTACGAGCAGTACTTC.

The V gene is TRBV10-3, the J gene TRBJ2-5; D gene uncertain. Trimming cost V 3 bases and J 1 base, with 9 bases left between them. The CDR3 length is 14 residues. Germline V gene lookup returns CDR1 ENHRY and CDR2 SYGVKD. This CDR3 reads CAISDSYGQETQYF. The CDR3 nucleotides read TGTGCCATCAGTGATTCCTATGGCCAAGAGACCCAGTACTTC.

This clonotype appeared many times. The V gene is TRBV27, the J gene TRBJ2-1; a weak D match, TRBD2 (6 bases). Germline V gene lookup returns CDR1 MNHEY and CDR2 SMNVEV (reference sequence). CDR3 length: 14 residues. Trimming took off 6 bases at V and 7 bases at J, with 16 bases between the two ends. CDR3 loop: CASSLAGGGNEQFF. The CDR3 DNA sequence: TGTGCCAGCAGCTTAGCCGGGGGTGGGAATGAGCAGTTCTTC.

This clonotype was observed a handful of times. The chain uses TRBV29-1 and TRBJ2-1; TRBD1 is a possible D gene (6 bases). The CDR3 contains 12 residues. Trimming removed 3 bases at V and 5 bases at J, with 8 bases between. Germline CDR1 SQVTM, CDR2 ANQGSEA. This chain's CDR3 is CSVDPGDNEQFF. The CDR3 nucleotides are TGCAGCGTTGATCCAGGGGACAATGAGCAGTTCTTC.

This clonotype was found a few times. This chain connects TRBV9 to TRBJ2-7, with 7 bases fitting TRBD1. The CDR3 is 14 amino acids. The germline CDR1 and CDR2 sequences are SGDLS and YYNGEE. V lost 1 base to trimming and J lost 2 bases; unmatched junction nucleotides: 3. The CDR3, as DNA: TGTGCCAGCAGCGTACGACAGGGTGCCTACGAGCAGTACTTC. Translation: CASSVRQGAYEQYF.

The V and J genes are TRBV6-1 and TRBJ2-7; 10 bases map to TRBD1. CDR1 and CDR2 (germline): MNHNS, SASEGT. V gave up 3 bases and J gave up 3 bases; unmatched junction bases: 5. This CDR3 is 15 amino acids long. The CDR3, as DNA: TGTGCCAGCAGTGAGGGCTGGGACAGGGGCTACGAGCAGTACGTC. Its translation: CASSEGWDRGYEQYV.

This clonotype appeared a few times. V usage is TRBV20-1 and J usage is TRBJ2-7; D is perhaps TRBD2 (5 bases). This CDR3 region has 13 residues. CDR1 is DFQATT, CDR2 SNEGSKA, per germline (reference sequence). V lost 1 base and J lost 3, with 10 bases in between. The CDR3 DNA sequence: TGCAGTGCTAGAGGAAGAGGGAGCTACGAGCAGTACTTC. It translates to CSARGRGSYEQYF.

This clonotype was observed a few times. The CDR3 here is CASSLGLAGGSYNEQFF. CDR3 in DNA: TGTGCCAGCAGTTTAGGCCTAGCGGGGGGATCCTACAATGAGCAGTTCTTC. The chain uses TRBV12-3 or TRBV12-4 and TRBJ2-1, with 11 bases aligning to TRBD2. CDR3 length: 17 residues. Trimming took 1 base from V and 1 from J; bases not matched to a gene: 3.

J is TRBJ1-2 and V is TRBV27; tentative D call: TRBD1 (6 bases). The germline CDR1 and CDR2 sequences are MNHEY and SMNVEV (reference sequence). This CDR3 comprises 15 residues. Between the trimmed V and J ends, which lost 6 bases and 2 bases, there was a span of 16 bases. CDR3 sequence: CASSTKDSRNYGYTF. CDR3 coding DNA: TGTGCCAGCAGCACAAAGGACAGCCGAAACTATGGCTACACCTTC.

This clonotype occurred a few times. V and J are TRBV4-1 and TRBJ2-1, with D possibly called TRBD1 or TRBD2 (5 bases each). V dropped 0 bases and J dropped 9 bases, with 18 bases sitting between them. This CDR3 is 16 amino acids long. Germline V gene lookup returns CDR1 MGHRA and CDR2 YSYEKL. The CDR3 DNA is TGCGCCAGCAGCCAAGATTCGGGACCGACCCTTGGTGAGCAGTTCTTC. This translates into CASSQDSGPTLGEQFF.

In this sample, this clonotype turned up a few times. The rearrangement joins TRBV4-2 to TRBJ2-3; 9 bases match TRBD2. The CDR3 has 15 amino acids. The junction had 4 bases not matched to a gene; V was cut back by 1 base and J by 5 bases. Germline CDR1 reads LGHNA; CDR2 reads YNFKEQ. The DNA of the CDR3 is TGTGCCAGCAGCCAAGGCGGACTAGCGTTAGATACGCAGTATTTT. It specifies CASSQGGLALDTQYF.

This clonotype occurred many times. The CDR3 here is CASSLIELPIYNEQFF. CDR3 nucleotides: TGTGCCAGCAGCTTAATTGAGCTTCCTATTTACAATGAGCAGTTCTTC. This chain joins TRBV7-9 and TRBJ2-1; D not resolved. The ends were cut back, 2 bases at V and 4 bases at J, with 15 bases in the middle. Germline CDR1 and CDR2: SEHNR and FQNEAQ (reference sequence). The CDR3 covers 16 residues.

In this sample, this clonotype turned up a few times. The gene calls are TRBV7-2 and TRBJ2-7; 7 nucleotides match TRBD1. CDR1 and CDR2 (germline): SGHTA, FQGNSA. Germline trimming cut 7 bases from V and 2 bases from J; bases unmatched to any gene: 11. This CDR3 has 15 residues. Written as DNA, the CDR3 is TGTGCCAGCATAAGAACGACAGGGAATCCCTACGAGCAGTACTTC. Amino acid sequence: CASIRTTGNPYEQYF.

A single count supports this clonotype. The rearrangement uses TRBV29-1 and TRBJ2-2; D may be TRBD1 (6 bases). The V gene lost 7 bases and the J gene lost 5 bases, with 14 bases spanning the gap. This CDR3 comprises 13 residues. The germline V gene has CDR1 SQVTM and CDR2 ANQGSEA. The CDR3, as DNA: TGCAGCGGAAGGACAGTCTATACCGGGGAGCTGTTTTTT. It translates to CSGRTVYTGELFF.